A single sample gave rise to the 7 T cell receptor beta chains below, sequenced in a study of PD-1 blockade in classical Hodgkin lymphoma. Clones were read by immunoSEQ multiplex PCR, and TCRdb kept only the in-frame ones, dropping some. The data contain tens of thousands of clones, more than 75% of them singletons. There was relapse after autologous stem cell transplantation in every patient, and there was variation in brentuximab vedotin exposure. The sequencing used peripheral blood mononuclear cells (PBMCs), collected before the second cycle of nivolumab. Every receptor here comes from a human donor with classical Hodgkin lymphoma.

The chain couples TRBV9 to TRBJ2-2; 8 bases align to TRBD1. The CDR3 has 16 amino acids. With V trimmed by 0 bases and J by 6 bases, 7 bases remained unmatched. Germline CDR1 and CDR2: SGDLS and YYNGEE. Here the CDR3 DNA reads TGTGCCAGCAGCGTAGTCGGACAGGGATTCGCCGGGGAGCTGTTTTTT. It yields the protein CASSVVGQGFAGELFF.

This clone has just one count. This sequence joins TRBV7-3 and TRBJ1-3, with D uncertain. Per the germline V gene, CDR1 is SGHTA and CDR2 is FQGTGA. This CDR3 has 13 amino acids. V was clipped by 5 bases and J by 0 bases, with 5 bases between them. CDR3 residues: CASSPISGNTIYF. The CDR3 region has the DNA TGTGCCAGCAGCCCCATCTCTGGAAACACCATATATTTT. The whole variable domain, filled in from reference TRBV7-3 and TRBJ1-3, reads GAGVSQTPSNKVTEKGKYVELRCDPISGHTALYWYRQSLGQGPEFLIYFQGTGAADDSGLPNDRFFAVRPEGSVSTLKIQRTERGDSAVYLCASSPISGNTIYFGEGSWLTVV.

With respect to this clone: Mismatch with germline at one junction end may stem from a read error. Written as DNA, the CDR3 is TGTGCTAGCAGCATCGGGACTAGCGCGGAGACCCAGTACTTC. Translating gives CASSIGTSAETQYF. V gene TRBV7-7 combines with J gene TRBJ2-5, with 10 nucleotides matching TRBD2. The CDR3 consists of 14 residues. CDR1 is SSHAT, CDR2 FNYEAQ, per germline (reference sequence).

The chain uses TRBV13 and TRBJ1-1; the D gene is possibly TRBD1 (6 bases). CDR1 is PRHDT and CDR2 is FYEKMQ in the germline V gene (reference sequence). The V and J ends lost 0 bases and 2 bases respectively, with 13 bases between them. The CDR3 covers 16 residues. CDR3 nucleotides: TGTGCCAGCAGCTTAGGCCCAGGGGAGGCTAACACTGAAGCTTTCTTT. Protein sequence: CASSLGPGEANTEAFF.

V usage is TRBV4-3 and J usage is TRBJ1-2; D uncertain. This CDR3 spans 14 amino acids. CDR1 LGHNA and CDR2 YSLEER come from the germline V gene. V shed 5 bases and J shed 7 bases, with 17 bases lying between them. CDR3 loop: CASSTLQGLSGYTF. The CDR3 DNA reads as TGCGCCAGCAGCACACTCCAAGGGTTGAGTGGCTACACCTTC.

The CDR3 reads CASSYSRNTEAFF. The CDR3 nucleotides are TGTGCCAGCAGCTACAGCCGAAACACTGAAGCTTTCTTT. The chain carries TRBV7-9 and TRBJ1-1; D gene unclear. CDR1 is SEHNR and CDR2 is FQNEAQ in the germline V gene (reference sequence). V dropped 4 bases and J dropped 2 bases, with 8 bases sitting between them. This CDR3 contains 13 residues.

This chain joins TRBV7-2 and TRBJ2-2; 8 bases match TRBD2. The germline V gene has CDR1 SGHTA and CDR2 FQGNSA. Trimming cost V 5 bases and J 4 bases; bases outside gene matches: 12. The CDR3 length is 17 residues. In DNA form, the CDR3 reads TGTGCCAGCAGCCCCCCGTCGGGGGGGCCGGGCACCGGGGAGCTGTTTTTT. This translates into CASSPPSGGPGTGELFF. Full variable domain (missing parts from reference TRBV7-2 and TRBJ2-2): GAGVSQSPSNKVTEKGKDVELRCDPISGHTALYWYRQSLGQGLEFLIYFQGNSAPDKSGLPSDRFSAERTGGSVSTLTIQRTQQEDSAVYLCASSPPSGGPGTGELFFGEGSRLTVL.